This T cell receptor beta chain came from a study of T-cell memory formation after mild COVID-19. About the research overall: The two donors had largely donor-specific TCR clusters. Study conclusions and caveats: Certain responding clones were present in pre-infection memory, suggesting participation of cross-reactive memory.

This clonotype turned up a few times. Antigen specificity is unknown. TCRdb ran MiXCR on the 5' RACE reads and lists one entry per CDR3 protein. The sample includes 300,000 to 400,000 distinct CDR3 sequences, less than 20% of them seen just once. The CDR3 covers 17 residues. Germline V gives CDR1 SGHDN, CDR2 FVKESK. V lost 3 bases and J 0 bases, leaving 17 bases between the germline ends. Sequenced input: PBMCs or a T cell subset sorted from them (not recorded which). The source is a young man who had mild COVID-19 (a few samples of this study predate the infection). Cell type and time point are not known. The chain has TRBV14 and TRBJ1-1; TRBD1 might be the D (6 bases). The CDR3 DNA follows: TGTGCCAGCAGCCATGCCGGGGCAGGGGTAATGAACACTGAAGCTTTCTTT. Amino acid sequence: CASSHAGAGVMNTEAFF. Variable domain in full (rest from reference TRBV14 and TRBJ1-1): EAGVTQFPSHSVIEKGQTVTLRCDPISGHDNLYWYRRVMGKEIKFLLHFVKESKQDESGMPNNRFLAERTGGTYSTLKVQPAELEDSGVYFCASSHAGAGVMNTEAFFGQGTRLTVV.